The rows below give T cell receptor beta chains drawn from one sample of a study of blood T cell repertoires in COVID-19. Sequencing was performed with immunoSEQ multiplex PCR; in TCRdb, only in-frame clones are kept and a portion is missing. The data contain approximately 220,000 clones, more than 80% of them singletons. Specimen: PBMCs or T cells enriched from blood (not recorded which). These receptors were taken from a woman in her late teens or twenties in a cohort exposed to, infected with or recovered from COVID-19 (not recorded which). Both conserved end residues are part of each CDR3. The order of the fields is V gene, D gene, J gene, clone size, CDR3 length, CDR3 protein, CDR3 DNA. D genes are given only for firm matches. A row's size may be missing; if present it is once, few, many or a size class.

v_call: TRBV6-5; d_call: TRBD1; j_call: TRBJ1-2; clone_size: -; cdr3_length: 15; cdr3_aa: CASSYGTGANYGYTF; cdr3_nt: TGTGCCAGCAGTTACGGGACAGGGGCTAACTATGGCTACACCTTC
v_call: TRBV23-1; d_call: -; j_call: TRBJ2-7; clone_size: -; cdr3_length: 8; cdr3_aa: CASSQGVF; cdr3_nt: TGCGCCAGCAGCCAGGGCGTCTTC
v_call: TRBV10-2; d_call: -; j_call: TRBJ2-5; clone_size: -; cdr3_length: 14; cdr3_aa: CASSERRAGETQYF; cdr3_nt: TGCGCCAGCAGTGAGAGGAGGGCGGGGGAGACCCAGTACTTC
v_call: TRBV27; d_call: -; j_call: TRBJ2-1; clone_size: -; cdr3_length: 13; cdr3_aa: CASCSATYNEQFF; cdr3_nt: TGTGCCAGCTGTAGCGCGACCTACAATGAGCAGTTCTTC
v_call: TRBV7-9; d_call: -; j_call: TRBJ2-2; clone_size: -; cdr3_length: 16; cdr3_aa: CASSSRGYANTGELFF; cdr3_nt: TGTGCCAGCAGCTCCAGGGGATATGCGAACACCGGGGAGCTGTTTTTT
v_call: TRBV3-1/TRBV3-2; d_call: TRBD2; j_call: TRBJ2-2; clone_size: -; cdr3_length: 15; cdr3_aa: CASRTRLANTGELFF; cdr3_nt: TGTGCCAGCCGGACTAGACTCGCGAACACCGGGGAGCTGTTTTTT
v_call: TRBV5-1; d_call: -; j_call: TRBJ2-5; clone_size: -; cdr3_length: 13; cdr3_aa: CASSLLAGETQYF; cdr3_nt: TGCGCCAGCAGCTTACTAGCTGGGGAGACCCAGTACTTC
v_call: TRBV6-5; d_call: TRBD1; j_call: TRBJ1-6; clone_size: -; cdr3_length: 14; cdr3_aa: CASSPGQPNSPLHF; cdr3_nt: TGTGCCAGCAGCCCGGGACAGCCAAATTCACCCCTCCACTTT
v_call: TRBV3-1/TRBV3-2; d_call: -; j_call: TRBJ1-3; clone_size: -; cdr3_length: 14; cdr3_aa: CASSQAFSGNTIYF; cdr3_nt: TGTGCCAGCAGCCAAGCCTTCTCTGGAAACACCATATATTTT
v_call: TRBV11-2; d_call: -; j_call: TRBJ2-7; clone_size: -; cdr3_length: 15; cdr3_aa: CASSLGGQTTYEQYF; cdr3_nt: TGTGCCAGCAGCTTAGGTGGACAGACGACCTACGAGCAGTACTTC
v_call: TRBV6-1; d_call: TRBD1; j_call: TRBJ1-1; clone_size: -; cdr3_length: 16; cdr3_aa: CASSDRGLGVNTEAFF; cdr3_nt: TGTGCCAGCAGTGATAGGGGGCTAGGGGTGAACACTGAAGCTTTCTTT
v_call: TRBV2; d_call: -; j_call: TRBJ1-4; clone_size: -; cdr3_length: 13; cdr3_aa: CASSDRVGEKLFF; cdr3_nt: TGTGCCAGCAGTGACAGGGTTGGAGAAAAACTGTTTTTT
v_call: TRBV28; d_call: TRBD1; j_call: TRBJ1-4; clone_size: -; cdr3_length: 15; cdr3_aa: CASRPGQGHNEKLFF; cdr3_nt: TGTGCCAGCAGACCGGGACAGGGCCATAATGAAAAACTGTTTTTT
v_call: TRBV30; d_call: -; j_call: TRBJ1-4; clone_size: -; cdr3_length: 14; cdr3_aa: CAWSPNRANEKLFF; cdr3_nt: TGTGCCTGGAGCCCCAACCGAGCTAATGAAAAACTGTTTTTT
v_call: TRBV18; d_call: TRBD1; j_call: TRBJ1-2; clone_size: -; cdr3_length: 14; cdr3_aa: CASSPGQGYYGYTF; cdr3_nt: TGTGCCAGCTCCCCTGGACAGGGCTACTATGGCTACACCTTC
v_call: TRBV9; d_call: TRBD1; j_call: TRBJ2-7; clone_size: -; cdr3_length: 15; cdr3_aa: CASSVDDRGFDEQYF; cdr3_nt: TGTGCCAGCAGCGTAGATGACAGGGGTTTCGACGAGCAGTACTTC
v_call: TRBV5-6; d_call: -; j_call: TRBJ2-6; clone_size: -; cdr3_length: 15; cdr3_aa: CASSLEGVGANVLTF; cdr3_nt: TGTGCCAGCAGCTTGGAAGGGGTCGGGGCCAACGTCCTGACTTTC
v_call: TRBV7-9; d_call: -; j_call: TRBJ2-3; clone_size: -; cdr3_length: 17; cdr3_aa: CASSTGQTSAITDTQYF; cdr3_nt: TGTGCCAGCAGCACGGGACAGACTAGCGCCATTACAGATACGCAGTATTTT
v_call: TRBV9; d_call: TRBD1; j_call: TRBJ1-6; clone_size: many; cdr3_length: 15; cdr3_aa: CASSTDRGTNSPLHF; cdr3_nt: TGTGCCAGCAGCACCGACAGGGGGACCAATTCACCCCTCCACTTT
v_call: TRBV11-3; d_call: -; j_call: TRBJ2-7; clone_size: -; cdr3_length: 11; cdr3_aa: CASSFQGEQYF; cdr3_nt: TGTGCCAGCAGCTTTCAGGGCGAGCAGTACTTC
v_call: TRBV18; d_call: -; j_call: TRBJ2-5; clone_size: -; cdr3_length: 14; cdr3_aa: CASSSRQSQETQYF; cdr3_nt: TGTGCCAGCTCATCTCGACAAAGCCAAGAGACCCAGTACTTC
v_call: TRBV5-4; d_call: TRBD1; j_call: TRBJ1-2; clone_size: once; cdr3_length: 14; cdr3_aa: CASSLTGPGYGYTF; cdr3_nt: TGTGCCAGCAGCCTGACAGGGCCCGGGTATGGCTACACCTTC
v_call: TRBV7-9; d_call: TRBD2; j_call: TRBJ2-1; clone_size: -; cdr3_length: 15; cdr3_aa: CASSPPLRESNEQFF; cdr3_nt: TGTGCCAGCAGCCCCCCGTTGCGGGAGAGCAATGAGCAGTTCTTC
v_call: TRBV12-5; d_call: -; j_call: TRBJ1-5; clone_size: -; cdr3_length: 16; cdr3_aa: CASGLDVGPRYQPQHF; cdr3_nt: TGTGCTAGTGGTTTGGATGTGGGGCCGCGTTATCAGCCCCAGCATTTT
v_call: TRBV5-5; d_call: -; j_call: TRBJ1-1; clone_size: once; cdr3_length: 15; cdr3_aa: CASSFGWGVRTEAFF; cdr3_nt: TGTGCCAGCAGCTTTGGGTGGGGGGTAAGAACTGAAGCTTTCTTT
v_call: TRBV10-3; d_call: TRBD1; j_call: TRBJ1-5; clone_size: -; cdr3_length: 18; cdr3_aa: CAISESRQGGLGNQPQHF; cdr3_nt: TGTGCCATCAGTGAGTCGAGACAGGGGGGCTTAGGCAATCAGCCCCAGCATTTT
v_call: TRBV9; d_call: TRBD1; j_call: TRBJ1-6; clone_size: -; cdr3_length: 15; cdr3_aa: CASSVGAGGRSPLHF; cdr3_nt: TGTGCCAGCAGCGTAGGGGCAGGGGGAAGGTCACCCCTCCACTTT
v_call: TRBV24-1; d_call: -; j_call: TRBJ1-1; clone_size: -; cdr3_length: 13; cdr3_aa: CATSPAGAREAFF; cdr3_nt: TGTGCCACCAGTCCGGCAGGGGCGCGTGAAGCTTTCTTT
v_call: TRBV5-4; d_call: TRBD2; j_call: TRBJ2-3; clone_size: -; cdr3_length: 17; cdr3_aa: CASSAGTSGGGRDTQYF; cdr3_nt: TGTGCCAGCAGCGCCGGGACTAGCGGGGGGGGTCGAGATACGCAGTATTTT
v_call: TRBV5-8; d_call: -; j_call: TRBJ2-7; clone_size: -; cdr3_length: 11; cdr3_aa: CASSLAYEQYF; cdr3_nt: TGTGCCAGCAGCCTTGCCTACGAGCAGTACTTC
v_call: TRBV6-5; d_call: -; j_call: TRBJ1-2; clone_size: -; cdr3_length: 14; cdr3_aa: CASSYGGVRYGYTF; cdr3_nt: TGTGCCAGCAGTTACGGGGGGGTAAGGTATGGCTACACCTTC
v_call: TRBV6-5; d_call: TRBD2; j_call: TRBJ2-3; clone_size: -; cdr3_length: 11; cdr3_aa: CASRAGVSQYF; cdr3_nt: TGTGCCAGCAGGGCGGGGGTCTCGCAGTATTTT
v_call: TRBV5-5; d_call: TRBD1; j_call: TRBJ1-2; clone_size: -; cdr3_length: 15; cdr3_aa: CASSLVDRGRGGYTF; cdr3_nt: TGTGCCAGCAGCTTGGTCGACAGGGGGCGGGGTGGCTACACCTTC
v_call: TRBV19; d_call: -; j_call: TRBJ2-7; clone_size: -; cdr3_length: 13; cdr3_aa: CASSNRDNHLQYF; cdr3_nt: TGTGCCAGTAGTAACCGGGACAACCACCTGCAGTACTTC
v_call: TRBV6-5; d_call: -; j_call: TRBJ2-5; clone_size: -; cdr3_length: 12; cdr3_aa: CASMSQQETQYF; cdr3_nt: TGTGCCAGCATGTCTCAGCAAGAGACCCAGTACTTC
v_call: TRBV5-1; d_call: TRBD1; j_call: TRBJ1-3; clone_size: -; cdr3_length: 16; cdr3_aa: CASSLGGQGSGNTIYF; cdr3_nt: TGCGCCAGCAGCTTGGGGGGACAGGGCTCTGGAAACACCATATATTTT
v_call: TRBV6-5; d_call: -; j_call: TRBJ2-7; clone_size: -; cdr3_length: 13; cdr3_aa: CASKAGEPYEQYF; cdr3_nt: TGTGCCAGCAAAGCAGGGGAACCCTACGAGCAGTACTTC
v_call: TRBV19; d_call: TRBD2; j_call: TRBJ2-1; clone_size: -; cdr3_length: 17; cdr3_aa: CASSIDLGSGRAREQFF; cdr3_nt: TGTGCCAGTAGTATAGATTTAGGGAGCGGGAGGGCCCGGGAGCAGTTCTTC
v_call: TRBV6-5; d_call: TRBD2; j_call: TRBJ2-3; clone_size: -; cdr3_length: 16; cdr3_aa: CASNYGGSGPGDTQYF; cdr3_nt: TGTGCCAGCAATTATGGCGGGAGTGGTCCCGGAGATACGCAGTATTTT
v_call: TRBV3-1/TRBV3-2; d_call: -; j_call: TRBJ1-1; clone_size: -; cdr3_length: 15; cdr3_aa: CASSREGGYGTEAFF; cdr3_nt: TGTGCCAGCAGCCGCGAAGGGGGTTATGGCACTGAAGCTTTCTTT
v_call: TRBV6-5; d_call: -; j_call: TRBJ1-1; clone_size: once; cdr3_length: 13; cdr3_aa: CASRRGQNTEAFF; cdr3_nt: TGTGCCAGCAGACGGGGACAGAACACTGAAGCTTTCTTT
v_call: TRBV27; d_call: TRBD2; j_call: TRBJ2-1; clone_size: -; cdr3_length: 14; cdr3_aa: CASSARTRLNEQFF; cdr3_nt: TGTGCCAGCAGCGCTAGGACTAGACTCAATGAGCAGTTCTTC
v_call: TRBV3-1/TRBV3-2; d_call: -; j_call: TRBJ1-2; clone_size: few; cdr3_length: 12; cdr3_aa: CASSQGPYGYTF; cdr3_nt: TGTGCCAGCAGCCAAGGGCCCTATGGCTACACCTTC
v_call: TRBV5-4; d_call: TRBD2; j_call: TRBJ2-1; clone_size: -; cdr3_length: 16; cdr3_aa: CASSLTSGSSYNEQFF; cdr3_nt: TGTGCCAGCAGCTTGACTAGCGGGAGCTCCTACAATGAGCAGTTCTTC
v_call: TRBV5-6; d_call: -; j_call: TRBJ1-1; clone_size: -; cdr3_length: 14; cdr3_aa: CASSPMTTRGGAFF; cdr3_nt: TGTGCCAGCAGCCCGATGACCACTCGCGGTGGAGCTTTCTTT
v_call: TRBV10-1; d_call: -; j_call: TRBJ2-1; clone_size: -; cdr3_length: 15; cdr3_aa: CASSDGGEGENEQFF; cdr3_nt: TGCGCCAGCAGTGATGGCGGGGAGGGGGAGAATGAGCAGTTCTTC
v_call: TRBV13; d_call: TRBD2; j_call: TRBJ2-5; clone_size: -; cdr3_length: 14; cdr3_aa: CASSLRGLRETQYF; cdr3_nt: TGTGCCAGCAGCTTACGGGGACTACGAGAGACCCAGTACTTC
v_call: TRBV5-1; d_call: -; j_call: TRBJ1-1; clone_size: few; cdr3_length: 14; cdr3_aa: CASRTQDWMTEAFF; cdr3_nt: TGCGCCAGCAGAACCCAGGACTGGATGACTGAAGCTTTCTTT
v_call: TRBV5-5; d_call: -; j_call: TRBJ2-4; clone_size: -; cdr3_length: 15; cdr3_aa: CASSLTVIAKNIQYF; cdr3_nt: TGTGCCAGCAGCTTGACGGTGATAGCCAAAAACATTCAGTACTTC
v_call: TRBV19; d_call: -; j_call: TRBJ2-1; clone_size: -; cdr3_length: 15; cdr3_aa: CASSAQGGSYNEQFF; cdr3_nt: TGTGCCAGTAGTGCCCAGGGGGGTTCCTACAATGAGCAGTTCTTC
v_call: TRBV5-1; d_call: -; j_call: TRBJ1-2; clone_size: -; cdr3_length: 15; cdr3_aa: CASSPSLGANYGYTF; cdr3_nt: TGCGCCAGCAGCCCCAGCCTCGGAGCAAACTATGGCTACACCTTC
v_call: TRBV3-1/TRBV3-2; d_call: TRBD1; j_call: TRBJ1-5; clone_size: -; cdr3_length: 15; cdr3_aa: CASSQDGTGNQPQHF; cdr3_nt: TGTGCCAGCAGCCAAGATGGGACAGGGAATCAGCCCCAGCATTTT
v_call: TRBV2; d_call: -; j_call: TRBJ1-1; clone_size: -; cdr3_length: 13; cdr3_aa: CASSPQGNTEAFF; cdr3_nt: TGTGCCAGCAGTCCCCAGGGGAACACTGAAGCTTTCTTT
v_call: TRBV7-8; d_call: TRBD1; j_call: TRBJ2-1; clone_size: -; cdr3_length: 15; cdr3_aa: CASCPVAGGCREQFF; cdr3_nt: TGTGCCAGCTGTCCGGTAGCAGGGGGCTGCCGTGAGCAGTTCTTC
v_call: TRBV3-1/TRBV3-2; d_call: TRBD1; j_call: TRBJ1-2; clone_size: -; cdr3_length: 14; cdr3_aa: CASSQVDRGHGYTF; cdr3_nt: TGTGCCAGCAGCCAAGTGGACAGGGGGCATGGCTACACCTTC